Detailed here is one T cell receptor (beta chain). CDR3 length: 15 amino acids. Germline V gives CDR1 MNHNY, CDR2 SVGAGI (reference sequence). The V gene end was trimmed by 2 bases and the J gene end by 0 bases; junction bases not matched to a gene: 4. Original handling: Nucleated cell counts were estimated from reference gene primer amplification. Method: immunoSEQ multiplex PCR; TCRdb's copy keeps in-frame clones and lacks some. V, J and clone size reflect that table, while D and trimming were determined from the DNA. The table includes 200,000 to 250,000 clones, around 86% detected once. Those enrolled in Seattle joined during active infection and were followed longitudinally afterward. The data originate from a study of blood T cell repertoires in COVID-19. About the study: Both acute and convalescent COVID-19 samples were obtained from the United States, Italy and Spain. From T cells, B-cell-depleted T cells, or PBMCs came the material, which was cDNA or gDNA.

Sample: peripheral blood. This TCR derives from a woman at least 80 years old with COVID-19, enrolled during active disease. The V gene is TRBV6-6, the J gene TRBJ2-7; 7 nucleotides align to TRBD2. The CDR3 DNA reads TGTGCCAGCAGTTACACTAGCGCGAGCTCCTACGAGCAGTACTTC. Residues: CASSYTSASSYEQYF.